The sequence of this TCR beta chain was determined in a study of T cell responses to AZD1222 COVID-19 vaccine. Whole-study context: Combined were second doses at about 4 or about 12 weeks. Findings and caveats of the study: With two AZD1222 doses given, Spike-specific TCR breadth and depth both rose. Most donors were white British, females outnumbered males, and clonal diversity was possibly underestimated.

Comments on this clone: As yet, its antigen is unknown.

Clones were sequenced by immunoSEQ multiplex PCR, and TCRdb holds only the in-frame ones, with some missing. The sample has 100,000 to 150,000 clones, roughly 84% seen once. The CDR3 runs to 14 residues. Trimming at V came to 6 bases and at J to 0 bases, leaving 5 bases not matched to a gene. The germline V gene has CDR1 SGHAT and CDR2 FQNNGV. The sample in question was peripheral blood, obtained on day 0 of AZD1222 vaccination. This chain joins TRBV11-2 and TRBJ2-7; 7 nucleotides match TRBD1. This TCR derives from an adult in good health. The CDR3 loop reads CASRPGQSSYEQYF. CDR3 in DNA: TGTGCCAGCAGGCCGGGACAGAGCTCCTACGAGCAGTACTTC.